This passage covers 23 T cell receptor beta chains from one sample sequenced in a study of blood T cell repertoires in COVID-19. The protocol was immunoSEQ multiplex PCR, while the TCRdb copy is restricted to in-frame clones and leaves out a portion. This sample has about 78,000 clones, with 87% found just once. Sequenced: peripheral blood. These receptors were collected from a woman over 75 with active or convalescent COVID-19.

The chain couples TRBV28 to TRBJ2-1, with 10 bases lining up with TRBD2. Germline trimming cut 2 bases from V and 9 bases from J; bases unmatched to any gene: 7. This CDR3 is 15 amino acids long. Looked up from germline, CDR1 is MDHEN and CDR2 is SYDVKM. In DNA form, the CDR3 reads TGTGCCAGCAGTTTAGCGGCTAGCGGGGGTGGTGAGCAGTTCTTC. Its protein is CASSLAASGGGEQFF. Full variable domain (missing parts from reference TRBV28 and TRBJ2-1): DVKVTQSSRYLVKRTGEKVFLECVQDMDHENMFWYRQDPGLGLRLIYFSYDVKMKEKGDIPEGYSVSREKKERFSLILESASTNQTSMYLCASSLAASGGGEQFFGPGTRLTVL.

This chain connects TRBV28 to TRBJ2-7; 7 nucleotides match TRBD1. This CDR3 contains 13 residues. With V trimmed by 6 bases and J by 5 bases, 7 bases remained unmatched. The germline V gene encodes CDR1 MDHEN and CDR2 SYDVKM. CDR3 residues: CASSSGGSDEQYF. CDR3 DNA: TGTGCCAGCAGCTCAGGGGGAAGCGACGAGCAGTACTTC. The full variable domain, completed using reference TRBV28 and TRBJ2-7, is DVKVTQSSRYLVKRTGEKVFLECVQDMDHENMFWYRQDPGLGLRLIYFSYDVKMKEKGDIPEGYSVSREKKERFSLILESASTNQTSMYLCASSSGGSDEQYFGPGTRLTVT.

The CDR3 DNA reads as TGTGCCAGCAGCTTGGGACTAGCTTACGAGCAGTACTTC. This gives the protein CASSLGLAYEQYF. The chain links TRBV7-2 to TRBJ2-7; 9 nucleotides match TRBD2. V gave up 3 bases and J gave up 4 bases; unmatched junction bases: 1. Germline loops: CDR1 SGHTA, CDR2 FQGNSA. The CDR3 runs to 13 residues.

The chain uses TRBV24-1 and TRBJ2-5; TRBD2 might be the D (6 bases). Germline CDR1 KGHDR, CDR2 SFDVKD. V lost 0 bases, J lost 5 bases, and 12 bases lay in between. This CDR3 comprises 15 residues. The CDR3 DNA reads as TGTGCCACCAGTGATTTGAACGGAGGGGATGAGACCCAGTACTTC. As protein: CATSDLNGGDETQYF.

The chain joins TRBV7-2 to TRBJ2-3; tentative D call: TRBD2 (5 bases). CDR3 size: 15 residues. Trimming cost V 5 bases and J 2 bases, with 14 bases left between them. The V gene's germline CDR1 is SGHTA and CDR2 FQGNSA. CDR3: CASSQASTHTDTQYF. CDR3 coding DNA: TGTGCCAGCAGCCAAGCTAGCACCCACACAGATACGCAGTATTTT.

The CDR3 DNA follows: TGTGCCAGCAGCTTCCGCCCCGGGACAGGGAAACACAATGAGCAGTTCTTC. Its protein is CASSFRPGTGKHNEQFF. The chain has TRBV5-5 and TRBJ2-1, with 9 nucleotides matching TRBD1. The CDR3 runs 17 residues. With V trimmed by 2 bases and J by 5 bases, 11 bases remained unmatched. CDR1 is SGHKS, CDR2 YYEKEE, per germline (reference sequence).

The chain joins TRBV19 to TRBJ1-1, with D uncertain. Deletions cut 4 bases from V and 3 bases from J, with 9 bases between. The CDR3 has 13 residues. Per germline, CDR1 LNHDA and CDR2 SQIVND (reference sequence). CDR3 in amino acids: CASSTATYTEAFF. CDR3 DNA: TGTGCCAGTAGTACAGCGACCTACACTGAAGCTTTCTTT.

The chain is built from TRBV18 and TRBJ2-3; the D gene is possibly TRBD1 (5 bases). The CDR3 is 12 residues long. Germline loops: CDR1 KGHSH, CDR2 LQKENI. V lost 6 bases and J 13 bases, leaving 17 bases between the germline ends. CDR3: CASSTGQGEKYF. In DNA form, the CDR3 reads TGTGCCAGCTCTACCGGACAAGGAGAGAAGTATTTT.

CDR3 sequence: CSVEIGADQPQHF. Here the CDR3 DNA reads TGCAGCGTTGAAATAGGGGCGGATCAGCCCCAGCATTTT. The chain links TRBV29-1 to TRBJ1-5, with D maybe TRBD1 (5 bases). The V gene's germline CDR1 is SQVTM and CDR2 ANQGSEA. CDR3 length: 13 residues. The ends were cut back, 2 bases at V and 5 bases at J, with 10 bases in the middle. The whole variable domain, remainder taken from reference TRBV29-1 and TRBJ1-5, is SAVISQKPSRDICQRGTSLTIQCQVDSQVTMMFWYRQQPGQSLTLIATANQGSEATYESGFVIDKFPISRPNLTFSTLTVSNMSPEDSSIYLCSVEIGADQPQHFGDGTRLSIL.

The chain carries TRBV3-1 (or the pseudogene TRBV3-2) and TRBJ2-2; 8 nucleotides match TRBD2. Germline values: CDR1 LGHDT, CDR2 YNNKEL (reference sequence). V shed 5 bases and J 3 bases; nucleotides not matched to a gene: 8. The CDR3 covers 16 residues. CDR3 in amino acids: CASSRAGGRYTGELFF. In nucleotides, the CDR3 is TGTGCCAGCAGCAGGGCTGGCGGGAGGTACACCGGGGAGCTGTTTTTT.

The chain uses TRBV5-1 and TRBJ2-1, with 12 bases lining up with TRBD1. This CDR3 region has 15 residues. Unmatched junction bases numbered 8, after V lost 5 bases and J lost 8 bases. The germline CDR1 and CDR2 sequences are SGHRS and YFSETQ. Here the CDR3 reads CASSYSGTGGYEQFF. CDR3 DNA: TGCGCCAGCAGTTATTCCGGGACAGGGGGCTATGAGCAGTTCTTC.

J is TRBJ1-2 and V is TRBV6-1; weak D call: TRBD1 (5 bases). Trimming stripped 2 bases from V and 4 bases from J, with 8 bases between. The CDR3 runs 13 residues. Germline V CDR1 and CDR2: MNHNS, SASEGT. In nucleotides, the CDR3 is TGTGCCAGCAGTGAATGGACAAGCTATGGCTACACCTTC. It codes for CASSEWTSYGYTF.

V gene TRBV6-5 combines with J gene TRBJ2-2; 10 bases fit TRBD1. The V and J ends lost 6 bases and 4 bases, in that order; junction bases with no gene match: 5. Germline CDR1 reads MNHEY; CDR2 reads SVGAGI. The CDR3 is 15 residues long. CDR3 residues: CASRWDRGGTGELFF. In DNA, the CDR3 is TGTGCCAGCAGATGGGACAGGGGTGGCACCGGGGAGCTGTTTTTT.

The V and J genes are TRBV9 and TRBJ1-2; 12 nucleotides match TRBD1. The CDR3 loop spans 17 amino acids. Germline loops: CDR1 SGDLS, CDR2 YYNGEE. J lost 5 bases, V lost 3 bases, and 11 bases had no gene match. The CDR3 DNA reads TGTGCCAGCAGCGGAACCGGGACAGGGGGCTCAACTTATGGCTACACCTTC. Residues: CASSGTGTGGSTYGYTF.

This chain links TRBV7-2 with TRBJ1-2; D perhaps matches TRBD1 (6 bases). The V and J ends lost 5 bases and 2 bases respectively, with 18 bases between them. The CDR3 is made up of 16 amino acids. Germline V gene data show CDR1 as SGHTA and CDR2 as FQGNSA. This CDR3 reads CASSIEGLGANYGYTF. CDR3 DNA: TGTGCCAGCAGCATAGAAGGGTTGGGGGCGAACTATGGCTACACCTTC.

This sequence joins TRBV2 and TRBJ1-1; a possible D gene is TRBD1 (6 bases). This CDR3 is 13 amino acids long. Trimming removed 5 bases from V and 2 bases from J, with 9 bases in between. From germline, CDR1 is SNHLY and CDR2 FYNNEI. Here the CDR3 reads CASSKQGNTEAFF. CDR3 nucleotide sequence: TGTGCCAGCAGTAAACAGGGCAACACTGAAGCTTTCTTT.

The J gene is TRBJ2-4, the V gene TRBV4-3, with D maybe TRBD2 (5 bases). The CDR3 has 14 amino acids. Deletions cut 6 bases from V and 1 base from J, with 10 bases between. Per the germline V gene, CDR1 is LGHNA and CDR2 is YSLEER. CDR3 sequence reads: CASSGGRAKNIQYF. The CDR3 DNA follows: TGCGCCAGCAGTGGAGGAAGGGCCAAAAACATTCAGTACTTC.

The chain combines TRBV28 with TRBJ2-2; the match to TRBD1 covers 7 bases. The CDR3 loop spans 14 amino acids. V lost 4 bases and J lost 4; bases outside the gene matches: 3. Germline CDR1 reads MDHEN; CDR2 reads SYDVKM. The CDR3, as DNA: TGTGCCAGCAGTTCGGGACAGTTCACCGGGGAGCTGTTTTTT. Translation: CASSSGQFTGELFF.

Points on this clone: The junction shows a germline mismatch at one end, possibly a read error. This chain uses TRBV28 with TRBJ2-5; D possibly corresponds to TRBD2 (6 bases). This CDR3 has 13 amino acids. Germline CDR1 and CDR2: MDHEN and SYDVKM. CDR3 region: CASSLGGVAALNF. In DNA form, the CDR3 reads TGTGCCAGCAGTTTGGGGGGAGTAGCGGCACTCAACTTC.

The CDR3 sequence: CASRRQSAYEQYF. For the CDR3, the DNA is TGTGCCAGCAGGCGACAGAGCGCCTACGAGCAGTACTTC. The chain joins TRBV2 to TRBJ2-7; the D gene is possibly TRBD1 (5 bases). The CDR3 runs 13 residues. Germline V gene data show CDR1 as SNHLY and CDR2 as FYNNEI. V was pared by 6 bases and J by 2 bases, with 11 bases between.

This rearrangement joins TRBV11-2 to TRBJ2-7; 8 bases agree with TRBD2. V shed 3 bases, J shed 6 bases, and the junction held 7 bases outside the gene matches. Germline CDR1 SGHAT, CDR2 FQNNGV. CDR3 length equals 14 residues. CDR3 sequence: CASSFRQAGGEQYF. The CDR3 DNA sequence: TGTGCCAGCAGCTTTCGACAGGCGGGGGGCGAGCAGTACTTC.

A few counts support this clone. The CDR3 spells CASSPVPLTYEQYF. The CDR3 DNA sequence: TGTGCCAGCAGCCCGGTCCCGCTTACCTACGAGCAGTACTTC. The V gene is TRBV5-4, the J gene TRBJ2-7; no clear D. CDR1 SGHNT and CDR2 YYREEE come from the germline V gene (reference sequence). This CDR3 is built from 14 residues. Trimming removed 4 bases at V and 2 bases at J, with 13 bases between.

V usage is TRBV18 and J usage is TRBJ1-1; D is ambiguous. The V gene lost 4 bases and the J gene lost 4 bases, with 16 bases spanning the gap. Germline-derived CDR1 and CDR2 are KGHSH and LQKENI. This CDR3 is built from 15 residues. The CDR3 coding sequence is TGTGCCAGCTCACTCTCTATAACAGATTCCACTGAAGCTTTCTTT. It is translated as CASSLSITDSTEAFF.